A single sample gave rise to the 32 T cell receptor beta chains below, sequenced in a study of PD-1 blockade in classical Hodgkin lymphoma. Generated by immunoSEQ multiplex PCR, the TCRdb table keeps only in-frame clones and is missing some. The sample consists of under 70,000 clones, 70% to 90% of them appearing once. All patients relapsed after autologous stem cell transplantation, and brentuximab vedotin exposure varied. The material was peripheral blood mononuclear cells (PBMCs), obtained at baseline. These receptors were obtained from a human donor with classical Hodgkin lymphoma.

The rearrangement links TRBV6-1 to TRBJ2-1; D may be TRBD1 or TRBD2 (5 bases each). In germline, CDR1 is MNHNS, CDR2 SASEGT. The CDR3 has 14 residues. V lost 5 bases and J 3 bases, leaving 11 bases between the germline ends. CDR3 coding DNA: TGTGCCAGCAGTCCCCGGGACGACTACAATGAGCAGTTCTTC. This sequence encodes CASSPRDDYNEQFF.

The chain combines TRBV27 with TRBJ2-1; 7 nucleotides match TRBD1. This CDR3 is built from 15 residues. J lost 2 bases, V lost 8 bases, and 9 bases had no gene match. Per germline, CDR1 MNHEY and CDR2 SMNVEV (reference sequence). The CDR3 spells CASAGQANTYNEQFF. For the CDR3, the DNA is TGTGCCAGCGCAGGACAGGCGAACACCTACAATGAGCAGTTCTTC.

The rearrangement links TRBV27 to TRBJ2-6, with 8 bases matching TRBD1. This CDR3 region has 16 residues. Germline V gene data show CDR1 as MNHEY and CDR2 as SMNVEV (reference sequence). V was pared by 8 bases and J by 0 bases, with 6 bases of the junction left unmatched. Written as DNA, the CDR3 is TGTGCCAGCGGACAGGGACTCAGCTCTGGGGCCAACGTCCTGACTTTC. Translated: CASGQGLSSGANVLTF.

This clone was observed once. J is TRBJ1-3 and V is TRBV18; a weak D match, TRBD1 (6 bases). This CDR3 spans 16 amino acids. Germline V gene sequence: CDR1 KGHSH, CDR2 LQKENI. Trimming left V 8 bases short and J 6 bases short, with 23 bases between. The CDR3 is CASQVNAGGVENTIYF. CDR3 nucleotide sequence: TGTGCCAGCCAAGTTAACGCGGGGGGCGTTGAAAACACCATATATTTT.

The chain couples TRBV19 to TRBJ2-3; TRBD1 or TRBD2 may be the D gene (5 bases each). The CDR3 is 18 amino acids. Germline-derived CDR1 and CDR2 are LNHDA and SQIVND (reference sequence). The V gene lost 6 bases and the J gene lost 2 bases, with 24 bases spanning the gap. CDR3 bases: TGTGCCAGTAGCCCTCTCCGGGACCCCGGTTCAACCACAGATACGCAGTATTTT. It codes for CASSPLRDPGSTTDTQYF.

This chain joins TRBV6-4 and TRBJ2-5; maybe TRBD2 (6 bases). Germline CDR1 and CDR2: MRHNA and SNTAGT. The CDR3 runs to 15 residues. The V and J ends lost 2 bases and 4 bases respectively, with 14 bases between them. The CDR3 region is CASSDGRGWAETQYF. The DNA for the CDR3 is TGTGCCAGCAGTGACGGTCGGGGGTGGGCAGAGACCCAGTACTTC.

CDR3 nucleotides: TGTGCCAGCAGTTACTTCGAGTATAGCAATCAGCCCCAGCATTTT. This encodes CASSYFEYSNQPQHF. The chain joins TRBV6-5 to TRBJ1-5; D is unresolved. The V gene's germline CDR1 is MNHEY and CDR2 SVGAGI. The CDR3 runs 15 residues. V was cut by 1 base and J by 0 bases, with 7 bases left in between.

This clone has just one count. J is TRBJ2-7 and V is TRBV10-3, with TRBD2 as a possible D gene (6 bases). Trimming stripped 2 bases from V and 2 bases from J, with 19 bases between. CDR1 ENHRY and CDR2 SYGVKD come from the germline V gene. This CDR3 region has 17 residues. In DNA form, the CDR3 reads TGTGCCATCAGTGAGGGTGGCGCGGCGGGGCGACCCTACGAGCAGTACTTC. Translation: CAISEGGAAGRPYEQYF.

The DNA for the CDR3 is TGTGCCAGCAGCTTGCAAGAGACCCAGTACTTC. This codes for CASSLQETQYF. The V call is TRBV5-6, the J call TRBJ2-5, with D unclear. The CDR3 totals 11 residues. Trimming shortened V by 1 base and J by 2 bases, and 0 bases separated the two germline ends. CDR1 and CDR2 (germline): SGHDT, YYEEEE.

The chain recombines TRBV6-1 with TRBJ2-7; D call uncertain. The CDR3 spans 12 residues. Germline-derived CDR1 and CDR2 are MNHNS and SASEGT. V shed 6 bases and J shed 1 base, with 7 bases lying between them. The CDR3, as DNA: TGTGCCAGCAGGAAACAGTCCTACGAGCAGTACTTC. Encoded protein: CASRKQSYEQYF.

The rearrangement joins TRBV4-3 to TRBJ1-5; D is unclear. The CDR3 covers 15 residues. Deletions cut 0 bases from V and 3 bases from J, with 9 bases between. Germline V gives CDR1 LGHNA, CDR2 YSLEER. CDR3 protein: CASSQDPLPNQPQHF. DNA for the CDR3: TGCGCCAGCAGCCAAGATCCCCTCCCCAATCAGCCCCAGCATTTT.

The rearrangement joins TRBV15 to TRBJ2-1; 7 nucleotides align to TRBD1. This CDR3 is 15 amino acids long. V lost 1 base to trimming and J lost 8 bases; unmatched junction nucleotides: 8. Per germline, CDR1 LNHNV and CDR2 YYDKDF (reference sequence). The CDR3 DNA follows: TGTGCCACCAGCAGAGGGGAAGGGGGCAAGGATGAGCAGTTCTTC. Translation: CATSRGEGGKDEQFF.

V is TRBV18 and J is TRBJ2-5; 8 bases map to TRBD2. J lost 0 bases, V lost 2 bases, and 5 bases had no gene match. CDR1 KGHSH and CDR2 LQKENI come from the germline V gene. CDR3 length equals 16 residues. As DNA, the CDR3 is TGTGCCAGCTCACCAAGAAGCGGGGGCTACCAAGAGACCCAGTACTTC. It translates to CASSPRSGGYQETQYF.

Only a few counts were recorded for this clone. The chain couples TRBV6-5 to TRBJ1-6; no reliable D call. The ends were cut back, 9 bases at V and 2 bases at J, with 14 bases in the middle. In germline, CDR1 is MNHEY, CDR2 SVGAGI. The CDR3 extends over 15 amino acids. CDR3 sequence reads: CASTKTEPYNSPLHF. The CDR3 coding sequence is TGTGCCAGTACGAAGACGGAGCCCTATAATTCACCCCTCCACTTT.

This clone was seen once. This sequence joins TRBV5-1 and TRBJ1-3, with D hard to call. This CDR3 spans 18 amino acids. Trimming took off 3 bases at V and 0 bases at J, with 19 bases between the two ends. Germline V gene data show CDR1 as SGHRS and CDR2 as YFSETQ. CDR3 coding DNA: TGCGCCAGCAGCTGGACGCCTGGCAGCCTTTCCTCTGGAAACACCATATATTTT. Residues: CASSWTPGSLSSGNTIYF.

The chain carries TRBV4-2 and TRBJ1-1, with D unclear. V gave up 4 bases and J gave up 2 bases, with 5 bases separating them. The CDR3 is made up of 12 amino acids. Germline values: CDR1 LGHNA, CDR2 YNFKEQ. The CDR3 DNA reads TGTGCCAGCAGCCTAGGTAACACTGAAGCTTTCTTT. Translation gives CASSLGNTEAFF.

The V call is TRBV7-9, the J call TRBJ2-5, with a possible D match to TRBD1 (6 bases). The CDR3 loop spans 13 amino acids. Per the germline V gene, CDR1 is SEHNR and CDR2 is FQNEAQ (reference sequence). The V and J ends lost 8 bases and 5 bases respectively, with 15 bases between them. The CDR3 here is CASGASRGETQYF. DNA of the CDR3: TGTGCCAGCGGGGCCTCGAGGGGGGAGACCCAGTACTTC.

CDR3 residues: CASSPGQILTGELFF. CDR3 coding DNA: TGTGCCAGCAGCCCCGGGCAGATTCTCACCGGGGAGCTGTTTTTT. The J gene is TRBJ2-2, the V gene TRBV5-4; no clear D. Germline assignment: CDR1 SGHNT and CDR2 YYREEE (reference sequence). V was pared by 4 bases and J by 4 bases, with 14 bases between. The CDR3 extends over 15 amino acids. The variable domain in full, completed from reference TRBV5-4 and TRBJ2-2, reads ETGVTQSPTHLIKTRGQQVTLRCSSQSGHNTVSWYQQALGQGPQFIFQYYREEENGRGNFPPRFSGLQFPNYSSELNVNALELDDSALYLCASSPGQILTGELFFGEGSRLTVL.

In nucleotides, the CDR3 is TGTGCCAGTAGTATAGGCACCGCGGGACACCGCTTTGAAAAACTGTTTTTT. It specifies CASSIGTAGHRFEKLFF. This chain uses TRBV19 with TRBJ1-4; maybe TRBD1 (6 bases). Trimming removed 1 base at V and 7 bases at J, with 19 bases between. The CDR3 sequence is 17 residues long. Germline CDR1 is LNHDA and CDR2 is SQIVND (reference sequence).

The chain couples TRBV6-1 to TRBJ2-7; the match to TRBD2 covers 9 bases. CDR3 size: 17 residues. With V trimmed by 3 bases and J by 2 bases, 11 bases remained unmatched. In germline, CDR1 is MNHNS, CDR2 SASEGT. This chain's CDR3 is CASSEDNSGGGTYEQYF. CDR3 in DNA: TGTGCCAGCAGTGAGGACAATAGCGGGGGCGGAACCTACGAGCAGTACTTC.

The chain employs TRBV4-2 and TRBJ2-7; 14 bases fit TRBD2. Trimming at V came to 4 bases and at J to 5 bases, leaving 7 bases not matched to a gene. Germline V gene sequence: CDR1 LGHNA, CDR2 YNFKEQ. The CDR3 spans 16 residues. CDR3 loop: CASSRTTSGGADEQYF. CDR3 sequence (DNA): TGTGCCAGCAGCCGAACGACTAGCGGGGGGGCGGACGAGCAGTACTTC.

DNA for the CDR3: TGTGCCAGCTCACCAACTCGGACTACCACAGATACGCAGTATTTT. This gives the protein CASSPTRTTTDTQYF. The V gene is TRBV18, the J gene TRBJ2-3; maybe TRBD2 (6 bases). The CDR3 spans 15 residues. Trimming left V 2 bases short and J 2 bases short, with 11 bases between. Germline V lookup: CDR1 KGHSH, CDR2 LQKENI.

The V call is TRBV4-2, the J call TRBJ2-5; TRBD1 matches 7 bases. The V segment lost 7 bases and the J segment 5 bases; nucleotides outside the gene matches: 10. The CDR3 length is 14 residues. Germline V lookup: CDR1 LGHNA, CDR2 YNFKEQ. CDR3 nucleotides: TGTGCCAGCAACCGGGGACAGAAAGGGGAGACCCAGTACTTC. It codes for CASNRGQKGETQYF.

The chain is built from TRBV6-5 and TRBJ1-2; 9 bases are a match to TRBD1. CDR1 is MNHEY and CDR2 is SVGAGI in the germline V gene. CDR3 length: 15 amino acids. Losses at the gene ends were 5 bases for V and 4 bases for J; bases not matched to a gene: 8. The CDR3 spells CASSATTGGGYGYTF. CDR3 sequence (DNA): TGTGCCAGCAGTGCAACTACAGGGGGCGGCTATGGCTACACCTTC.

The chain joins TRBV2 to TRBJ1-2; D not resolved. There are 13 residues in the CDR3. The germline V gene encodes CDR1 SNHLY and CDR2 FYNNEI. The germline V and J ends were trimmed by 8 bases and 4 bases, with 14 bases remaining between them. This chain's CDR3 is CASEREVSYGYTF. In DNA, the CDR3 is TGTGCCAGCGAAAGGGAGGTGAGCTATGGCTACACCTTC. Supplemented by reference TRBV2 and TRBJ1-2, the full variable domain reads EPEVTQTPSHQVTQMGQEVILRCVPISNHLYFYWYRQILGQKVEFLVSFYNNEISEKSEIFDDQFSVERPDGSNFTLKIRSTKLEDSAMYFCASEREVSYGYTFGSGTRLTVV.

The V and J genes are TRBV5-1 and TRBJ2-3, with 12 nucleotides matching TRBD2. The CDR3 is 18 residues long. V was clipped by 1 base and J by 1 base; unmatched bases: 7. CDR1 and CDR2 from the germline V gene are SGHRS and YFSETQ. The CDR3 region has the DNA TGCGCCAGCAGCTTGCGGCTAGCGGGGGGGCTCGGCACAGATACGCAGTATTTT. Amino acid sequence: CASSLRLAGGLGTDTQYF.

The chain is built from TRBV30 and TRBJ1-6; no clear D gene. The CDR3 runs to 15 residues. CDR1 is GTSNPN and CDR2 is SVGIG in the germline V gene (reference sequence). The V gene lost 0 bases and the J gene lost 8 bases, with 14 bases spanning the gap. CDR3 nucleotide sequence: TGTGCCTGGAGTGTACGCCGCATTAGGCATTCACCCCTCCACTTT. Protein product: CAWSVRRIRHSPLHF.

The chain couples TRBV4-1 to TRBJ2-7, with TRBD1 as a possible D gene (6 bases). The V end was cut by 0 bases, the J end by 2 bases, with 20 bases between. The germline gives CDR1 MGHRA, CDR2 YSYEKL. The CDR3 has 18 amino acids. CDR3 nucleotide sequence: TGCGCCAGCAGCCAAGATACGTATGGGGACACCACTCCCTACGAGCAGTACTTC. This codes for CASSQDTYGDTTPYEQYF.

This clone was counted a single time. The J gene is TRBJ2-5, the V gene TRBV30; D may correspond to TRBD1 or TRBD2 (5 bases each). The CDR3 extends over 14 amino acids. Germline V gives CDR1 GTSNPN, CDR2 SVGIG (reference sequence). Trimming removed 1 base from V and 2 bases from J, with 11 bases in between. This CDR3 reads CAWSGMGDQETQYF. CDR3 bases: TGTGCCTGGAGTGGTATGGGGGATCAAGAGACCCAGTACTTC.

This rearrangement joins TRBV14 to TRBJ1-1, with D unresolved. The V end was cut by 0 bases, the J end by 1 base, with 9 bases between. The CDR3 is 15 residues long. CDR1 is SGHDN and CDR2 is FVKESK in the germline V gene. CDR3 coding DNA: TGTGCCAGCAGCCAAGAATACGGGCAGAACACTGAAGCTTTCTTT. Amino acids: CASSQEYGQNTEAFF.

V is TRBV14 and J is TRBJ2-1; D is unresolved. CDR1 SGHDN and CDR2 FVKESK come from the germline V gene. This CDR3 has 14 residues. Trimming shortened V by 1 base and J by 7 bases, and 11 bases separated the two germline ends. This CDR3 is CASSQVGLGNEQFF. Here the CDR3 DNA reads TGTGCCAGCAGCCAAGTCGGTCTAGGAAATGAGCAGTTCTTC.

The chain has TRBV30 and TRBJ1-5; D ambiguous. Germline V lookup: CDR1 GTSNPN, CDR2 SVGIG (reference sequence). The V gene lost 0 bases and the J gene lost 6 bases, with 9 bases spanning the gap. The CDR3 runs to 13 residues. The CDR3 nucleotides read TGTGCCTGGAGTGTACGTTCTAGTCAGCCCCAGCATTTT. Its translation: CAWSVRSSQPQHF.